What follows are 11 T cell receptor beta chains derived from one specimen sequenced in a study of blood T cell repertoires in COVID-19. The protocol was immunoSEQ multiplex PCR, while the TCRdb copy is restricted to in-frame clones and leaves out a portion. The data show 300,000 to 350,000 clones, roughly nine tenths seen once. Sequenced sample: peripheral blood. These TCRs come from a woman in her twenties or thirties with COVID-19, enrolled during active disease.

The J gene is TRBJ2-2, the V gene TRBV19; TRBD2 might be the D (5 bases). CDR1 is LNHDA, CDR2 SQIVND, per germline (reference sequence). The CDR3 runs 14 residues. V was shortened by 8 bases and J by 5 bases, with 15 bases between the two germline ends. This chain's CDR3 is CASLSGESTGELFF. The CDR3 nucleotides are TGTGCCAGTCTTTCCGGGGAATCAACCGGGGAGCTGTTTTTT.

The chain has TRBV29-1 and TRBJ1-1; 7 bases fit TRBD1. The CDR3 totals 11 residues. The junction had 4 bases not matched to a gene; V was cut back by 4 bases and J by 8 bases. From germline, CDR1 is SQVTM and CDR2 ANQGSEA. The CDR3 protein is CSVAHRGEAFF. As DNA, the CDR3 is TGCAGCGTTGCCCACAGGGGAGAAGCTTTCTTT.

The chain recombines TRBV20-1 with TRBJ2-7, with 12 positions matching TRBD2. The CDR3 has 18 residues. Trimming removed 3 bases from V and 4 bases from J; junction bases left unmatched: 16. The germline gives CDR1 DFQATT, CDR2 SNEGSKA (reference sequence). CDR3 protein: CSASNWGETSGSGYEQYF. The CDR3 DNA sequence: TGCAGTGCTAGTAACTGGGGCGAGACTAGCGGGAGTGGATACGAGCAGTACTTC.

This clone came up once. The chain combines TRBV29-1 with TRBJ1-2; the match to TRBD1 covers 7 bases. V dropped 8 bases and J dropped 4; count of bases not matched to a gene: 4. CDR3 length equals 11 residues. Looked up from germline, CDR1 is SQVTM and CDR2 is ANQGSEA. The CDR3 sequence is CSTGDTYGYTF. As DNA, the CDR3 is TGCAGCACAGGGGACACCTATGGCTACACCTTC.

Worth noting for this clone: The sample contains more than one DNA sequence encoding this CDR3. The chain is built from TRBV18 and TRBJ1-1; weak D call: TRBD1 (5 bases). The CDR3 sequence is 15 residues long. Deletions cut 2 bases from V and 2 bases from J, with 12 bases between. Looked up from germline, CDR1 is KGHSH and CDR2 is LQKENI. As DNA, the CDR3 is TGTGCCAGCTCACCATACCGGGGACTAAACACTGAAGCTTTCTTT. It specifies CASSPYRGLNTEAFF.

The genes are TRBV30 and TRBJ1-1; TRBD1 matches at 7 bases. Trimming removed 4 bases from V and 1 base from J; junction bases left unmatched: 9. Looked up from germline, CDR1 is GTSNPN and CDR2 is SVGIG (reference sequence). The CDR3 extends over 15 amino acids. CDR3 loop: CAWTKIQGPNTEAFF. For the CDR3, the DNA is TGTGCCTGGACAAAAATACAGGGGCCGAACACTGAAGCTTTCTTT.

The V gene is TRBV11-2, the J gene TRBJ2-1, with 7 positions matching TRBD2. The germline V gene has CDR1 SGHAT and CDR2 FQNNGV. CDR3 length: 17 residues. V lost 1 base, J lost 4 bases, and 10 bases stayed unmatched. The CDR3 region has the DNA TGTGCCAGCAGCTTAGTCCCGGGAGGAATGGTATACAATGAGCAGTTCTTC. This gives the protein CASSLVPGGMVYNEQFF.

The V and J genes are TRBV5-1 and TRBJ1-2; maybe TRBD1 (6 bases). Germline assignment: CDR1 SGHRS and CDR2 YFSETQ. With 4 bases removed from V and 4 bases from J, the gap between germline ends came to 11 bases. The CDR3 spans 13 residues. The CDR3 sequence is CASSLGQTYGYTF. The CDR3, as DNA: TGCGCCAGCAGCCTAGGACAGACCTATGGCTACACCTTC.

The chain combines TRBV10-1 with TRBJ2-7; 8 bases are a match to TRBD1. From germline, CDR1 is WNHNN and CDR2 SYGVQD (reference sequence). The CDR3 has 14 amino acids. V lost 6 bases and J lost 0; bases outside the gene matches: 4. The DNA for the CDR3 is TGCGCCAGCAGGCGACAGGGGTTCTCCTACGAGCAGTACTTC. Protein product: CASRRQGFSYEQYF.

J is TRBJ1-6 and V is TRBV5-6; 9 bases align to TRBD1. Germline values: CDR1 SGHDT, CDR2 YYEEEE. The CDR3 length is 14 residues. V was pared by 1 base and J by 7 bases, with 0 bases of the junction left unmatched. CDR3 nucleotides: TGTGCCAGCAGCTTGACAGGGGGCAATTCACCCCTCCACTTT. Translated: CASSLTGGNSPLHF.

The chain has TRBV19 and TRBJ2-3; tentatively, D is TRBD2 (5 bases). Germline CDR1 LNHDA, CDR2 SQIVND (reference sequence). CDR3 length equals 15 residues. Trimming took 7 bases from V and 6 from J, leaving 20 bases between them. This CDR3 reads CASNMAGVTADTQYF. DNA for the CDR3: TGTGCCAGTAACATGGCGGGTGTTACGGCGGATACGCAGTATTTT.